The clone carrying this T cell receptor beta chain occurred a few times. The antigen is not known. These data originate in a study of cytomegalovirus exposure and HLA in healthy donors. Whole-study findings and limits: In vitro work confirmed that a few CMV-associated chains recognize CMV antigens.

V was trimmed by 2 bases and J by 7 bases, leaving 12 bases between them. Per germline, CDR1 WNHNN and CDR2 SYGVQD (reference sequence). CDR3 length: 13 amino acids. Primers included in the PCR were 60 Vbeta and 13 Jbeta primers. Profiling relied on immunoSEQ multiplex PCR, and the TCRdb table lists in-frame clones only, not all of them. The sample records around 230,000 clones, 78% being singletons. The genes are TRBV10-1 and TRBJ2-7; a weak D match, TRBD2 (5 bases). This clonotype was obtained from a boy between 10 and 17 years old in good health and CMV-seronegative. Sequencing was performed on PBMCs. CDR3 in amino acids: CASSERLAQEQYF. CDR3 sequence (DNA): TGCGCCAGCAGTGAGAGGCTAGCTCAAGAGCAGTACTTC.